A selection of T cell receptor beta chains follows, all from one sample in a study of chemoradiotherapy in HPV16-positive cancers. Generated by immunoSEQ multiplex PCR, the TCRdb table keeps only in-frame clones and is missing some. The sample records 8,200 or so clones, 88% being singletons. The source was tumor tissue, collected from a patient who underwent chemoradiotherapy. The receptor set was obtained from a human donor with HPV-associated anogenital cancer. The CDR3 runs from the conserved cysteine through the conserved F or W. D genes are given only for firm matches. Size is stated for part of the rows, as once, few or many counts, or as a class when the clone is expanded.

d_call	v_call	j_call	clone_size	cdr3_nt	cdr3_aa
TRBD1	TRBV11-3	TRBJ2-7	.	TGTGCCAGCAGTGCCGTCCGACGGACAGGGGAAGACTACGAGCAGTACTTC	CASSAVRRTGEDYEQYF
.	TRBV7-8	TRBJ2-5	few	TGTGCCAGCAGATTTGGACTACGCCAAGAGACCCAGTACTTC	CASRFGLRQETQYF
.	TRBV27	TRBJ1-1	.	TGTGCCAGCACAGGAAGGAACACTGAAGCTTTCTTT	CASTGRNTEAFF
.	TRBV2	TRBJ2-3	.	TGTGCCAGCAGTGGCCCGCTTAGCACAGATACGCAGTATTTT	CASSGPLSTDTQYF
.	TRBV6-1	TRBJ1-1	.	TGTGCCACCCAAGGGACCACTGACACTGAAGCTTTCTTT	CATQGTTDTEAFF
.	TRBV28	TRBJ2-5	.	TGTGCCAGCAGTTCTAGTGTGGGGAGAGAGACCCAGTACTTC	CASSSSVGRETQYF
.	TRBV5-8	TRBJ1-3	.	TGTGCCAGCAGCTTGCCCGAAACAGCTGGAAACACCATATATTTT	CASSLPETAGNTIYF
.	TRBV28	TRBJ2-2	.	TGTGCCAGCAGTTTGGAAAGGATTACCGGGGAGCTGTTTTTT	CASSLERITGELFF
TRBD1	TRBV9	TRBJ1-1	.	TGTGCCAGCAGCGTGACAGGGGGCACTGAAGCTTTCTTT	CASSVTGGTEAFF
.	TRBV7-6	TRBJ2-1	.	TGTGCCAGCAGCTTCTGGGACGTAGGGAATGAGCAGTTCTTC	CASSFWDVGNEQFF